These 10 T cell receptor beta chains originate from one sample sequenced in a study of blood T cell repertoires in COVID-19. The data were produced by immunoSEQ multiplex PCR, yet TCRdb's version contains in-frame clones alone and is incomplete. Among 65,000 or so clones, 76% were seen once, and the ten largest hold 6% to 7%. Sequenced input: peripheral blood. The receptors come from a woman in her forties or fifties with active or convalescent COVID-19.

The chain carries TRBV29-1 and TRBJ2-5; 7 bases map to TRBD1. J lost 0 bases, V lost 3 bases, and 1 base had no gene match. Germline V gives CDR1 SQVTM, CDR2 ANQGSEA. CDR3 length: 13 amino acids. Here the CDR3 reads CSVEGTDQETQYF. The CDR3 nucleotides are TGCAGCGTTGAGGGGACAGACCAAGAGACCCAGTACTTC.

The chain couples TRBV13 to TRBJ1-3; 10 bases are a match to TRBD1. CDR1 PRHDT and CDR2 FYEKMQ come from the germline V gene (reference sequence). V dropped 2 bases and J dropped 1; count of bases not matched to a gene: 5. CDR3 length: 17 residues. CDR3 DNA: TGTGCCAGCAGCTTAATGACAGGGGGCAAATCTGGAAACACCATATATTTT. Protein product: CASSLMTGGKSGNTIYF.

The rearrangement joins TRBV29-1 to TRBJ2-3, with 10 bases aligning to TRBD2. Germline V gene lookup returns CDR1 SQVTM and CDR2 ANQGSEA. J lost 2 bases, V lost 5 bases, and 1 base had no gene match. The CDR3 sequence is 13 residues long. CDR3 loop: CSVSGRATDTQYF. DNA of the CDR3: TGCAGCGTTAGCGGGAGGGCCACAGATACGCAGTATTTT.

The chain carries TRBV18 and TRBJ1-3, with D possibly being TRBD1 (5 bases). Trimming removed 6 bases from V and 0 bases from J, with 9 bases in between. The germline CDR1 and CDR2 sequences are KGHSH and LQKENI. This CDR3 contains 14 residues. The chain's CDR3 is CASSARASGNTIYF. As DNA, the CDR3 is TGTGCCAGCTCTGCCAGGGCCTCTGGAAACACCATATATTTT. The full variable domain, rest sourced from reference TRBV18 and TRBJ1-3, is NAGVMQNPRHLVRRRGQEARLRCSPMKGHSHVYWYRQLPEEGLKFMVYLQKENIIDESGMPKERFSAEFPKEGPSILRIQQVVRGDSAAYFCASSARASGNTIYFGEGSWLTVV.

This clone occurred many times. The V call is TRBV30, the J call TRBJ1-6; the D gene is possibly TRBD1 (6 bases). Germline CDR1 is GTSNPN and CDR2 is SVGIG (reference sequence). There are 13 residues in the CDR3. Deletions cut 8 bases from V and 5 bases from J, with 13 bases between. CDR3: CATSTGNNSPLHF. The CDR3 coding sequence is TGTGCCACGAGCACAGGGAATAATTCACCCCTCCACTTT.

The chain uses TRBV7-2 and TRBJ1-5, with D tentatively TRBD1 (5 bases). Germline V CDR1 and CDR2: SGHTA, FQGNSA. With 3 bases removed from V and 4 bases from J, the gap between germline ends came to 16 bases. The CDR3 has 16 amino acids. In nucleotides, the CDR3 is TGTGCCAGCAGCTTTGGGGCCTCGGCGGGAAATCAGCCCCAGCATTTT. This encodes CASSFGASAGNQPQHF.

This clone appeared once. Here the CDR3 reads CASSYEGGDNEQFF. Written as DNA, the CDR3 is TGTGCCAGCAGTTACGAGGGAGGGGACAATGAGCAGTTCTTC. This chain joins TRBV6-5 and TRBJ2-1, with 7 positions matching TRBD2. CDR1 and CDR2 (germline): MNHEY, SVGAGI. The V gene end was trimmed by 2 bases and the J gene end by 5 bases; junction bases not matched to a gene: 3. This CDR3 has 14 residues.

CDR3 nucleotides: TGTGCCAGCAGCCGGCTCAGGGGGTACGAGCAGTACTTC. Translating it yields CASSRLRGYEQYF. The chain has TRBV5-8 and TRBJ2-7, with 7 bases identical to TRBD1. Germline CDR1 reads SGHTS; CDR2 reads YDEGEE. V gave up 4 bases and J gave up 4 bases; unmatched junction bases: 5. The CDR3 extends over 13 amino acids.

V and J are TRBV5-5 and TRBJ2-5; 7 nucleotides match TRBD1. J gave up 4 bases and V 2 bases, and 5 bases lay outside the gene matches. The germline CDR1 and CDR2 sequences are SGHKS and YYEKEE (reference sequence). The CDR3 is 14 residues long. The CDR3 sequence is CASSFETGLETQYF. CDR3 coding DNA: TGTGCCAGCAGCTTTGAGACAGGGTTAGAGACCCAGTACTTC.

The chain is built from TRBV6-4 and TRBJ1-1, with TRBD1 as a possible D gene (5 bases). From germline, CDR1 is MRHNA and CDR2 SNTAGT. The CDR3 runs to 15 residues. Trimming pared 0 bases from V and 4 bases from J, leaving 12 bases between. CDR3 in amino acids: CASSDSASGFTEAFF. The CDR3 DNA is TGTGCCAGCAGTGACTCCGCGTCAGGGTTCACTGAAGCTTTCTTT.